This passage covers 11 T cell receptor beta chains from one sample sequenced in a study of regulatory T cells in long-lasting Graves disease. To make TCR beta libraries, researchers used iRepertoire HTBI primers and Arm-PCR of CDR3 regions. TCRdb re-called the multiplex PCR reads with MiXCR, one entry per CDR3 protein. The sample records under 800,000 distinct CDR3 sequences, roughly 15% being singletons. This sample's time point: newly diagnosed GD, antithyroid drugs for less than 3 months. There was RNA extracted from PBMCs, and the TCR library was made from it. Separately, the same data were catalogued under a study of T cells in Graves' hyperthyroidism and ophthalmopathy.

The sequences come from peripheral blood mononuclear cells (PBMCs), collected at new diagnosis, from a patient treated with antithyroid drugs. These receptors all stem from a woman in her 30s with Graves disease.

This chain uses TRBV5-8 with TRBJ1-5; 8 bases are a match to TRBD1. V was pared by 6 bases and J by 4 bases, with 12 bases of the junction left unmatched. CDR3 length: 16 amino acids. Looked up from germline, CDR1 is SGHTS and CDR2 is YDEGEE. The DNA for the CDR3 is TGTGCCAGCACCGGATCCGCAACAGGGGGTAATCAGCCCCAGCATTTT. This sequence encodes CASTGSATGGNQPQHF. Full variable domain (missing parts from reference TRBV5-8 and TRBJ1-5): EAGVTQSPTHLIKTRGQQATLRCSPISGHTSVYWYQQALGLGLQFLLWYDEGEERNRGNFPPRFSGRQFPNYSSELNVNALELEDSALYLCASTGSATGGNQPQHFGDGTRLSIL.

This clonotype was counted many times. The CDR3 bases are TGTGCCAGCCGGGACAGGGGCGACTATGGCTACACCTTC. This gives the protein CASRDRGDYGYTF. The rearrangement links TRBV12-3 or TRBV12-4 to TRBJ1-2; TRBD1 agrees at 10 bases. J lost 3 bases, V lost 8 bases, and 3 bases had no gene match. CDR3 size: 13 residues.

In its sample, this clonotype was seen many times. The chain combines TRBV7-9 with TRBJ2-5; D might be TRBD1 or TRBD2, each matching 5 bases. Germline V CDR1 and CDR2: SEHNR, FQNEAQ (reference sequence). The V gene lost 5 bases and the J gene lost 1 base, with 17 bases spanning the gap. The CDR3 is made up of 16 amino acids. The CDR3 here is CASSGGSPHAQETQYF. In DNA form, the CDR3 reads TGTGCCAGCAGCGGGGGTAGTCCTCACGCCCAAGAGACCCAGTACTTC.

This chain uses TRBV3-1 with TRBJ1-2, with 12 positions matching TRBD1. Germline V gene data show CDR1 as LGHDT and CDR2 as YNNKEL (reference sequence). After removal of 6 bases from V and 7 bases from J, the junction contained 21 bases not matched to a gene. The CDR3 runs 19 residues. The CDR3 region has the DNA TGTGCCAGCAGAAAAAACGCCGGGACAGGGGGCGCTTCTTCTCGTGGCTACACCTTC. The encoded protein is CASRKNAGTGGASSRGYTF.

The table lists this clonotype with many counts. The rearrangement uses TRBV2 and TRBJ2-1; no clear D. This CDR3 region has 15 residues. CDR1 is SNHLY and CDR2 is FYNNEI in the germline V gene. Trimming shortened V by 0 bases and J by 7 bases, and 13 bases separated the two germline ends. In nucleotides, the CDR3 is TGTGCCAGCAGTGAAGCGGACCTCTCGGGTAATGAGCAGTTCTTC. Translation gives CASSEADLSGNEQFF.

On this clonotype: One base away lies a much larger clone, so this may be a sequencing read error. This rearrangement joins TRBV18 to TRBJ2-1, with TRBD1 as a possible D gene (6 bases). Trimming left V 1 base short and J 8 bases short, with 12 bases between. This CDR3 is 14 amino acids long. Germline assignment: CDR1 KGHSH and CDR2 LQKENI. The CDR3, as DNA: TGTGCCAGCTCACCACACAGGGATGGGGATGAGCAGTTCTTC. It translates to CASSPHRDGDEQFF. Filled out from reference TRBV18 and TRBJ2-1, the complete variable domain reads NAGVMQNPRHLVRRRGQEARLRCSPMKGHSHVYWYRQLPEEGLKFMVYLQKENIIDESGMPKERFSAEFPKEGPSILRIQQVVRGDSAAYFCASSPHRDGDEQFFGPGTRLTVL.

This clonotype came up a few times. The DNA of the CDR3 is TGTGCCAGCAGGGGGACAGGGGTTGGGGCCAAAAACATTCAGTACTTC. Protein product: CASRGTGVGAKNIQYF. The chain couples TRBV11-2 to TRBJ2-4; TRBD1 agrees at 10 bases. The germline gives CDR1 SGHAT, CDR2 FQNNGV. After removal of 6 bases from V and 1 base from J, the junction contained 6 bases not matched to a gene. The CDR3 runs 16 residues.

This clonotype was detected ten times or more. The chain carries TRBV24-1 and TRBJ1-1; D remains ambiguous. The CDR3 spans 14 residues. Per germline, CDR1 KGHDR and CDR2 SFDVKD. The CDR3 DNA reads as TGTGCTCCTCATACACGGCTGGGCACCGCTGAAGCTTTCTTT. Encoded protein: CAPHTRLGTAEAFF.

This clonotype has a handful of counts. This chain joins TRBV6-2 or TRBV6-3 and TRBJ1-4; D unclear. V lost 5 bases, J lost 5 bases, and 12 bases lay in between. The CDR3 consists of 14 residues. CDR1 MNHEY and CDR2 SVGEGT come from the germline V gene. This CDR3 is CASSPSHVNEKLFF. CDR3 coding DNA: TGTGCCAGCAGTCCGTCGCACGTAAATGAAAAACTGTTTTTT.

Points on this clonotype: A much larger clone is a single base away; this may be a read error. This CDR3 is CASSLGGARDTSGTQYF. The DNA for the CDR3 is TGTGCCAGCAGCTTAGGCGGGGCCCGGGATACAAGTGGTACGCAGTATTTT. The chain uses TRBV11-2 and TRBJ2-3; D perhaps matches TRBD2 (6 bases). Trimming pared 1 base from V and 8 bases from J, leaving 22 bases between. The germline CDR1 and CDR2 sequences are SGHAT and FQNNGV. The CDR3 runs 17 residues.

This clonotype was seen more than once but under ten times. This sequence joins TRBV28 and TRBJ1-3; D is unclear. The germline V and J ends were trimmed by 6 bases and 3 bases, with 18 bases remaining between them. From germline, CDR1 is MDHEN and CDR2 SYDVKM. The CDR3 is 16 amino acids. Here the CDR3 DNA reads TGTGCCAGCAGACCACCCACCCCTACACTTGGAAACACCATATATTTT. Translation gives CASRPPTPTLGNTIYF.